Each of the 18 T cell receptor beta chains below was sequenced from the same sample in a study of shared clonotypes between healthy human individuals. Sequencing was performed with immunoSEQ multiplex PCR; in TCRdb, only in-frame clones are kept and a portion is missing. The sample carries fewer than 1.8 million clones, approximately 98.5% recorded once. Source material: naive CD4+ T cells sorted from blood. Subset reported: CD45RA+ positively selected. These receptors came from a man aged 25 to 40 in good health.

This rearrangement joins TRBV16 to TRBJ2-1; a weak D match, TRBD2 (6 bases). CDR3 size: 12 residues. CDR1 and CDR2 (germline): KGHSY, FQNENV. Trimming took 0 bases from V and 10 from J, leaving 7 bases between them. The CDR3 DNA reads as TGTGCCAGCAGCCAATCTGCGGGAGAGCAGTTCTTC. Its protein product is CASSQSAGEQFF.

The chain has TRBV7-3 and TRBJ1-1, with D unresolved. CDR1 is SGHTA and CDR2 is FQGTGA in the germline V gene. The CDR3 contains 13 residues. V was shortened by 0 bases and J by 4 bases, with 6 bases between the two germline ends. The CDR3 reads CASSLTVSTEAFF. The CDR3 DNA reads as TGTGCCAGCAGCTTAACTGTAAGCACTGAAGCTTTCTTT.

The chain joins TRBV6-5 to TRBJ1-2; D ambiguous. The germline V gene encodes CDR1 MNHEY and CDR2 SVGAGI. V shed 5 bases and J shed 4 bases, with 11 bases lying between them. This CDR3 is built from 13 residues. The DNA for the CDR3 is TGTGCCAGCAGTCAACACCCTTTCTATGGCTACACCTTC. Encoded protein: CASSQHPFYGYTF.

The chain employs TRBV4-2 and TRBJ1-2, with unresolved D. The length of the CDR3 is 15 residues. Germline V CDR1 and CDR2: LGHNA, YNFKEQ. V lost 0 bases, J lost 0 bases, and 8 bases lay in between. CDR3 bases: TGTGCCAGCAGCCAAGACCTCTTCTCTAACTATGGCTACACCTTC. Its translation: CASSQDLFSNYGYTF.

The chain recombines TRBV11-2 with TRBJ2-7; D is perhaps TRBD2 (5 bases). The V end lost 4 bases, the J end lost 2 bases, and 12 bases lay between the germline ends. Germline CDR1 and CDR2: SGHAT and FQNNGV. This CDR3 comprises 14 residues. The CDR3 nucleotides are TGTGCCAGCAGCTCAGTCAGCGGTACCTACGAGCAGTACTTC. It encodes CASSSVSGTYEQYF.

The chain combines TRBV7-9 with TRBJ2-1; a possible D gene is TRBD1 (5 bases). The V and J ends lost 8 bases and 9 bases respectively, with 11 bases between them. CDR1 SEHNR and CDR2 FQNEAQ come from the germline V gene (reference sequence). This CDR3 spans 11 amino acids. In nucleotides, the CDR3 is TGTGCCAGCGCCCAGGGCGGTGAGCAGTTCTTC. This gives the protein CASAQGGEQFF.

Only one count was recorded for this clone. The chain recombines TRBV9 with TRBJ2-7; D gene uncertain. Germline V lookup: CDR1 SGDLS, CDR2 YYNGEE. The V end was cut by 0 bases, the J end by 6 bases, with 16 bases between. The CDR3 totals 15 residues. In DNA form, the CDR3 reads TGTGCCAGCAGCGTAGCTGCCGTAACCCTTGGCGAGCAGTACTTC. This sequence encodes CASSVAAVTLGEQYF.

The V and J genes are TRBV30 and TRBJ2-5; TRBD1 is a possible D gene (6 bases). Between the trimmed V and J ends, which lost 0 bases and 5 bases, there was a span of 16 bases. Germline V gene sequence: CDR1 GTSNPN, CDR2 SVGIG (reference sequence). The CDR3 runs 15 residues. The CDR3 sequence is CAWSVQAGVAETQYF. CDR3 bases: TGTGCCTGGAGTGTACAGGCAGGGGTGGCGGAGACCCAGTACTTC.

The genes are TRBV27 and TRBJ2-7; D gene uncertain. CDR1 and CDR2 (germline): MNHEY, SMNVEV (reference sequence). V dropped 0 bases and J dropped 7 bases, with 10 bases sitting between them. The length of the CDR3 is 13 residues. DNA of the CDR3: TGTGCCAGCAGTTTATCCCCCATGGGTGAGCAGTACTTC. Its translation is CASSLSPMGEQYF.

The chain carries TRBV5-4 and TRBJ1-1, with a tentative D call TRBD1 (6 bases). The CDR3 spans 15 residues. The germline V gene encodes CDR1 SGHNT and CDR2 YYREEE (reference sequence). V was clipped by 1 base and J by 0 bases, with 10 bases between them. For the CDR3, the DNA is TGTGCCAGCAGCTTGCAGGGGACTTTGAACACTGAAGCTTTCTTT. The encoded protein is CASSLQGTLNTEAFF.

The chain recombines TRBV18 with TRBJ1-2; 12 bases map to TRBD1. V was pared by 0 bases and J by 8 bases, with 7 bases of the junction left unmatched. The CDR3 runs to 16 residues. Germline V lookup: CDR1 KGHSH, CDR2 LQKENI. DNA of the CDR3: TGTGCCAGCTCACCACCACGGGACAGGGGGCGCGGAGGCTACACCTTC. Translating it yields CASSPPRDRGRGGYTF.

The chain is built from TRBV11-1 and TRBJ2-1, with D maybe TRBD1 (6 bases). Looked up from germline, CDR1 is SGHAT and CDR2 is FQDESV (reference sequence). V lost 5 bases and J 2 bases, leaving 22 bases between the germline ends. The CDR3 consists of 18 residues. CDR3 DNA: TGTGCCAGCAGCCAGGTGTGGGGGCAGTCGCTTACCTACAATGAGCAGTTCTTC. Translation: CASSQVWGQSLTYNEQFF. Looking up the rest from reference TRBV11-1 and TRBJ2-1 gives the full variable domain: EAEVAQSPRYKITEKSQAVAFWCDPISGHATLYWYRQILGQGPELLVQFQDESVVDDSQLPKDRFSAERLKGVDSTLKIQPAELGDSAMYLCASSQVWGQSLTYNEQFFGPGTRLTVL.

The chain is built from TRBV7-9 and TRBJ2-7; tentative D call: TRBD1 (6 bases). This CDR3 has 15 amino acids. Between the trimmed V and J ends, which lost 1 base and 2 bases, there was a span of 12 bases. Germline CDR1 reads SEHNR; CDR2 reads FQNEAQ (reference sequence). CDR3 DNA sequence: TGTGCCAGCAGCTTAGGGCAGGGGAGCACCTACGAGCAGTACTTC. Its protein product is CASSLGQGSTYEQYF.

V gene TRBV5-1 combines with J gene TRBJ2-2, with TRBD2 matching over 9 bases. With 4 bases clipped from V and 5 bases from J, the junction kept 6 bases outside the gene matches. Looked up from germline, CDR1 is SGHRS and CDR2 is YFSETQ. The CDR3 contains 15 residues. The CDR3 is CASSVSGSWTGELFF. CDR3 DNA sequence: TGCGCCAGCAGCGTTAGCGGGAGTTGGACCGGGGAGCTGTTTTTT.

The V and J genes are TRBV14 and TRBJ1-1, with D perhaps matching TRBD1 (6 bases). Germline V gives CDR1 SGHDN, CDR2 FVKESK. The length of the CDR3 is 14 residues. Trimming stripped 7 bases from V and 0 bases from J, with 12 bases between. In nucleotides, the CDR3 is TGTGCCAGCACCCGGGGGGCCGTGAACACTGAAGCTTTCTTT. It translates to CASTRGAVNTEAFF.

The genes are TRBV6-1 and TRBJ2-6, with unresolved D. The CDR3 is made up of 14 amino acids. Trimming stripped 6 bases from V and 1 base from J, with 7 bases between. Germline-derived CDR1 and CDR2 are MNHNS and SASEGT. The CDR3 DNA reads as TGTGCCAGCAGCCAGACATCTGGGGCCAACGTCCTGACTTTC. This encodes CASSQTSGANVLTF.

The chain employs TRBV25-1 and TRBJ2-2, with unresolved D. V shed 3 bases and J shed 9 bases, with 20 bases lying between them. Germline CDR1 reads MGHDK; CDR2 reads SYGVNS. This CDR3 contains 16 residues. CDR3 in DNA: TGTGCCAGCAGTGAGTCGAGTGGCGGTTCAGAACGGGAGCTGTTTTTT. This translates into CASSESSGGSERELFF.

The gene calls are TRBV6-5 and TRBJ1-1; D unclear. Trimming took 6 bases from V and 7 from J, leaving 21 bases between them. The CDR3 length is 15 residues. Germline assignment: CDR1 MNHEY and CDR2 SVGAGI. CDR3 amino acids: CASRLQLGYYGEAFF. As DNA, the CDR3 is TGTGCCAGCAGATTACAGCTGGGATACTACGGTGAAGCTTTCTTT.